This T cell receptor beta chain stems from a study of T cell responses to AZD1222 COVID-19 vaccine. Findings and limits, study-wide: None of the repertoires were sampled until the peak T cell response had passed.

With regard to this clone: Antigen unknown.

Measured with immunoSEQ multiplex PCR; TCRdb has only the in-frame clones, and not every one. The repertoire holds fewer than 85,000 clones, with approximately 88% as singletons. Germline V gene sequence: CDR1 MGHDK, CDR2 SYGVNS. Trimming left V 6 bases short and J 8 bases short, with 16 bases between. This CDR3 is built from 13 residues. This specimen consisted of peripheral blood, obtained on day 0 of AZD1222 vaccination. The TCR sequence derives from an adult in good health. This chain joins TRBV25-1 and TRBJ1-2, with a possible D match to TRBD1 (5 bases). CDR3 DNA sequence: TGTGCCAGCAGACCCCCGGGGGGGGACGGCTACACCTTC. Its protein is CASRPPGGDGYTF.